The sequence of this TCR beta chain was determined in a study of cytomegalovirus exposure and HLA in healthy donors. Regarding the study as a whole: Data from an earlier analysis indicated that most TCR beta V segments were productive either about 87% or about 30% of the time.

The study ran its PCR with 60 Vbeta and 13 Jbeta primers. Profiling relied on immunoSEQ multiplex PCR, and the TCRdb table lists in-frame clones only, not all of them. The sample holds about 190,000 clones, roughly 80% seen once. The V and J ends lost 6 bases and 2 bases, in that order; junction bases with no gene match: 10. The CDR3 loop spans 16 amino acids. The germline CDR1 and CDR2 sequences are MNHEY and SMNVEV (reference sequence). In regard to this clone: The target antigen is unknown.

Input material: PBMCs. The receptor's source is a boy aged 5-17 years in good health and CMV-seronegative. The J gene is TRBJ2-1, the V gene TRBV27; 7 positions agree with TRBD1. CDR3 residues: CASSSLRGPPYNEQFF. In nucleotides, the CDR3 is TGTGCCAGCAGCAGCCTAAGGGGGCCCCCCTACAATGAGCAGTTCTTC.